This passage covers 3 T cell receptor beta chains from one sample sequenced in a study of cytomegalovirus exposure and HLA in healthy donors. With 60 Vbeta and 13 Jbeta primers, the PCR was carried out. TCRdb's table, derived via immunoSEQ multiplex PCR, lists solely in-frame clones and lacks some. This table holds 35,000 to 45,000 clones. Sequenced material: PBMCs. Receptor source: a woman aged 25-40 years in good health and CMV-seropositive.

Remarks on this clone: Other nucleotide sequences in the sample specify the same CDR3. This chain links TRBV4-2 with TRBJ1-3; D is undetermined. V dropped 4 bases and J dropped 8 bases, with 21 bases sitting between them. From germline, CDR1 is LGHNA and CDR2 YNFKEQ. This CDR3 spans 16 amino acids. The CDR3 loop is CASSPLKVAVVDTIYF. CDR3 DNA: TGTGCCAGCAGCCCCTTGAAGGTAGCGGTGGTTGACACCATATATTTT.

The rearrangement links TRBV19 to TRBJ2-7, with a possible D match to TRBD1 (5 bases). The CDR3 spans 14 residues. Per germline, CDR1 LNHDA and CDR2 SQIVND (reference sequence). Trimming took 7 bases from V and 1 from J, leaving 14 bases between them. The CDR3 reads CASKRDSKSYEQYF. The CDR3 DNA reads as TGTGCCAGTAAACGAGACAGTAAATCCTACGAGCAGTACTTC.

The rearrangement uses TRBV19 and TRBJ1-2, with 7 bases aligning to TRBD1. Germline V gene sequence: CDR1 LNHDA, CDR2 SQIVND (reference sequence). With 4 bases clipped from V and 1 base from J, the junction kept 9 bases outside the gene matches. The CDR3 is made up of 16 amino acids. The CDR3 spells CASSTPGQSRNYGYTF. In DNA, the CDR3 is TGTGCCAGTAGTACCCCGGGACAGTCCCGTAACTATGGCTACACCTTC. The entire variable domain, with the rest obtained from reference TRBV19 and TRBJ1-2, is as follows: DGGITQSPKYLFRKEGQNVTLSCEQNLNHDAMYWYRQDPGQGLRLIYYSQIVNDFQKGDIAEGYSVSREKKESFPLTVTSAQKNPTAFYLCASSTPGQSRNYGYTFGSGTRLTVV.